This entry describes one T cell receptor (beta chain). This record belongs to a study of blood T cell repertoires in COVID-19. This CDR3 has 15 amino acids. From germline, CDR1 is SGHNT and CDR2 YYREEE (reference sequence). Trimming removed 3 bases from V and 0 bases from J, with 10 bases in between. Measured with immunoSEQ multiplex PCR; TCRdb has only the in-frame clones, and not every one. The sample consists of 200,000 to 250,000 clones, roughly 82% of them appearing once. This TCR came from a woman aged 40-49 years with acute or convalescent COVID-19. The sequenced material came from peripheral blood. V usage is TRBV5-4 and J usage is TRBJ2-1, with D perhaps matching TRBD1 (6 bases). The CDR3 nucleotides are TGTGCCAGCAGCTCTGACAGGAGCTCCTACAATGAGCAGTTCTTC. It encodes CASSSDRSSYNEQFF.